Shown below are 30 T cell receptor beta chains from a single sample sequenced in a study of T cells in Graves' hyperthyroidism and ophthalmopathy (dated by TCRdb to the late 2010s). Library preparation employed multiplex PCR. The data were produced on an Illumina HiSeq 2000. Amplification of TCR beta CDR3 regions was carried out from RNA transcripts. The first round of RT-PCR for the TCR CDR3 was performed with the HTBI primer set and the Qiagen OneStep RT-PCR kit. TCRdb reran the public reads through fastp at Q25 and MiXCR, keeping productive beta chains. Entries that share a CDR3 protein sequence are merged under the most common genes and DNA. The sample has fewer than 700,000 distinct CDR3 sequences on record, 15% to 20% of them singletons. The biggest ten clones account for around 4% of the sample. Material: blood. All receptors derive from a woman aged 25 to 39 with Graves' hyperthyroidism.

This clonotype was seen many times. The CDR3 is CASGLVNSGRRTDTQYF. In DNA, the CDR3 is TGTGCTAGTGGTTTGGTAAATAGCGGGAGAAGAACAGATACGCAGTATTTT. The V call is TRBV12-5, the J call TRBJ2-3; TRBD2 matches 9 bases. There are 17 residues in the CDR3. Losses at the gene ends were 0 bases for V and 3 bases for J; bases not matched to a gene: 7. Germline loops: CDR1 LGHNT, CDR2 FRNRAP.

Many counts were recorded for this clonotype. The chain employs TRBV7-9 and TRBJ2-7, with 7 bases fitting TRBD1. V shed 4 bases, J shed 2 bases, and the junction held 5 bases outside the gene matches. Germline V gene data show CDR1 as SEHNR and CDR2 as FQNEAQ (reference sequence). This CDR3 spans 14 amino acids. CDR3 region: CASSYRGGAYEQYF. The CDR3 nucleotides read TGTGCCAGCAGCTACCGAGGGGGCGCCTACGAGCAGTACTTC.

This clonotype has a handful of counts. Just one base apart from a much larger clone, this may be a read error. A read error is likely, as this CDR3 ends without the conserved phenylalanine or tryptophan. This chain joins TRBV11-2 and TRBJ1-2; no firm D call. V dropped 3 bases and J dropped 4 bases, with 6 bases sitting between them. Germline values: CDR1 SGHAT, CDR2 FQNNGV. The CDR3 runs to 12 residues. The DNA of the CDR3 is TGTGCCAGCAGCTTCCCCCCCTATGGCTACACCCTC. Protein product: CASSFPPYGYTL.

This clonotype was detected many times. This chain links TRBV11-2 with TRBJ2-5, with D unresolved. The CDR3 length is 13 residues. The ends were cut back, 4 bases at V and 5 bases at J, with 11 bases in the middle. CDR1 is SGHAT, CDR2 FQNNGV, per germline. The CDR3 sequence is CASSSVKWETQYF. The CDR3 DNA is TGTGCCAGCAGCTCCGTTAAGTGGGAGACCCAGTACTTC.

This clonotype has a handful of counts. The rearrangement uses TRBV5-1 and TRBJ2-7, with D perhaps TRBD1 (8 bases). Trimming removed 7 bases at V and 2 bases at J, with 19 bases between. The CDR3 is 15 residues long. Per the germline V gene, CDR1 is SGHRS and CDR2 is YFSETQ. The CDR3 DNA follows: TGCGCCAGCTCCGCCCGGACAGGGACTACCTACGAGCAGTACTTC. The encoded protein is CASSARTGTTYEQYF.

V usage is TRBV2 and J usage is TRBJ1-2, with TRBD1 as a possible D gene (5 bases). Trimming took 7 bases from V and 7 from J, leaving 19 bases between them. This CDR3 has 14 amino acids. Germline V gives CDR1 SNHLY, CDR2 FYNNEI. The DNA for the CDR3 is TGTGCCAGCAATGTAAGGACGGGGCTGAGTGGCTACACCTTC. Translating gives CASNVRTGLSGYTF.

The chain links TRBV7-9 to TRBJ2-5, with D perhaps assigned TRBD1 or TRBD2 (6 bases each). This CDR3 comprises 16 residues. CDR1 is SEHNR and CDR2 is FQNEAQ in the germline V gene (reference sequence). V was trimmed by 5 bases and J by 4 bases, leaving 20 bases between them. CDR3 in DNA: TGTGCCAGCAGCCCCCCCGGCCAAAGGGGGGTAGAGACCCAGTACTTC. It codes for CASSPPGQRGVETQYF.

This chain joins TRBV7-3 and TRBJ2-5; D tentatively fits TRBD1 or TRBD2 (5 bases each). The CDR3 consists of 12 residues. V was clipped by 0 bases and J by 8 bases, with 7 bases between them. Per the germline V gene, CDR1 is SGHTA and CDR2 is FQGTGA. CDR3 in amino acids: CASSLTGATQYF. The CDR3 nucleotides are TGTGCCAGCAGCTTAACCGGGGCTACCCAGTACTTC.

V gene TRBV27 combines with J gene TRBJ2-2, with TRBD2 matching 10 bases. CDR3 length equals 17 residues. V shed 5 bases, J shed 4 bases, and the junction held 10 bases outside the gene matches. The V gene's germline CDR1 is MNHEY and CDR2 SMNVEV (reference sequence). CDR3 region: CASSHPLRLAGTGELFF. CDR3 coding DNA: TGTGCCAGCAGTCATCCCCTAAGACTAGCGGGCACCGGGGAGCTGTTTTTT.

This clonotype was found many times. The chain joins TRBV12-3 or TRBV12-4 to TRBJ1-5; no clear D gene. Deletions cut 0 bases from V and 6 bases from J, with 12 bases between. The CDR3 length is 15 residues. The CDR3 coding sequence is TGTGCCAGCAGTTTAGCGGACTCCCATCGTCAGCCCCAGCATTTT. This translates into CASSLADSHRQPQHF.

This clonotype has ten or more counts. This rearrangement joins TRBV27 to TRBJ2-1, with D possibly TRBD1 on 6 matching bases. Trimming took off 3 bases at V and 1 base at J, with 10 bases between the two ends. Looked up from germline, CDR1 is MNHEY and CDR2 is SMNVEV (reference sequence). The CDR3 is 15 amino acids. Written as DNA, the CDR3 is TGTGCCAGCAGTTTCAATACAGGGTCCTACAATGAGCAGTTCTTC. Amino acids: CASSFNTGSYNEQFF.

This clonotype was detected only a few times. V gene TRBV2 combines with J gene TRBJ2-2; D may be TRBD1 (5 bases). Trimming pared 6 bases from V and 2 bases from J, leaving 7 bases between. The CDR3 totals 13 residues. Germline values: CDR1 SNHLY, CDR2 FYNNEI. Here the CDR3 reads CASRTDNTGELFF. The CDR3 DNA follows: TGTGCCAGCAGGACAGATAACACCGGGGAGCTGTTTTTT.

This clonotype turned up a few times. The chain is built from TRBV29-1 and TRBJ1-1; no reliable D call. V gave up 3 bases and J gave up 0 bases, with 2 bases separating them. The CDR3 extends over 11 amino acids. From germline, CDR1 is SQVTM and CDR2 ANQGSEA. The CDR3: CSVDMNTEAFF. The DNA of the CDR3 is TGCAGCGTTGACATGAACACTGAAGCTTTCTTT.

This clonotype was observed many times. The chain couples TRBV7-3 to TRBJ1-1; tentative D call: TRBD1 (5 bases). This CDR3 is 13 amino acids long. Germline V gene data show CDR1 as SGHTA and CDR2 as FQGTGA. Trimming pared 8 bases from V and 4 bases from J, leaving 14 bases between. CDR3 loop: CASAAGVGTEAFF. The DNA of the CDR3 is TGTGCCAGCGCCGCGGGGGTTGGCACTGAAGCTTTCTTT.

About this clonotype itself: A much more abundant neighbour one base away suggests this may be a read error. The chain employs TRBV6-1 and TRBJ2-1; D perhaps matches TRBD2 (6 bases). The V gene's germline CDR1 is MNHNS and CDR2 SASEGT. This CDR3 is built from 13 residues. The V end lost 2 bases, the J end lost 14 bases, and 16 bases lay between the germline ends. CDR3 loop: CASSEYGEASEFF. The DNA for the CDR3 is TGTGCCAGCAGTGAATATGGGGAGGCTAGCGAGTTCTTC.

This clonotype was recorded many times. The CDR3 spells CASSYDGGTQYF. The CDR3, as DNA: TGTGCCAGCAGTTACGACGGGGGGACCCAGTACTTC. This chain uses TRBV6-2 or TRBV6-3 with TRBJ2-5; D perhaps matches TRBD2 (6 bases). Trimming stripped 2 bases from V and 7 bases from J, with 8 bases between. Looked up from germline, CDR1 is MNHEY and CDR2 is SVGEGT. The CDR3 is 12 amino acids.

This clonotype was detected only a few times. The CDR3 region has the DNA TGTGCCAGCAGCTCCGGACCTAACCCTAGCACAGATACGCAGTATTTT. Its protein is CASSSGPNPSTDTQYF. The genes are TRBV7-2 and TRBJ2-3; D ambiguous. Trimming cost V 4 bases and J 0 bases, with 14 bases left between them. This CDR3 region has 16 residues. Germline CDR1 is SGHTA and CDR2 is FQGNSA.

This clonotype appeared a few times. The chain has TRBV28 and TRBJ2-3; 12 nucleotides agree with TRBD1. This CDR3 contains 14 residues. The germline CDR1 and CDR2 sequences are MDHEN and SYDVKM. V dropped 6 bases and J dropped 9; count of bases not matched to a gene: 7. As DNA, the CDR3 is TGTGCCAGCAGCGGGACAGGGGGCGTCAACACGCAGTATTTT. Its protein is CASSGTGGVNTQYF.

The sample holds a few counts of this clonotype. V and J are TRBV29-1 and TRBJ1-1; D ambiguous. Germline V gene sequence: CDR1 SQVTM, CDR2 ANQGSEA. CDR3 size: 12 residues. V dropped 1 base and J dropped 3 bases, with 6 bases sitting between them. The CDR3 protein is CSVEGRYTEAFF. The CDR3 nucleotides are TGCAGCGTTGAAGGGAGGTACACTGAAGCTTTCTTT. The full variable domain, rest sourced from reference TRBV29-1 and TRBJ1-1, is SAVISQKPSRDICQRGTSLTIQCQVDSQVTMMFWYRQQPGQSLTLIATANQGSEATYESGFVIDKFPISRPNLTFSTLTVSNMSPEDSSIYLCSVEGRYTEAFFGQGTRLTVV.

Comments on this clonotype: A clone one base away is much larger, so this may be a read error. V usage is TRBV11-3 and J usage is TRBJ1-4; TRBD1 aligns across 8 bases. The CDR3 covers 15 residues. V shed 4 bases, J shed 5 bases, and the junction held 6 bases outside the gene matches. CDR1 SGHNT and CDR2 YENEEA come from the germline V gene. The CDR3 loop reads CASSCQGAKNEKLFF. In DNA form, the CDR3 reads TGTGCCAGCAGCTGCCAGGGGGCAAAGAATGAAAAACTGTTTTTT.

This clonotype was recorded many times. The chain links TRBV7-2 to TRBJ2-3; tentative D call: TRBD2 (6 bases). Between the trimmed V and J ends, which lost 5 bases and 9 bases, there was a span of 15 bases. The CDR3 sequence is 13 residues long. Germline V gene data show CDR1 as SGHTA and CDR2 as FQGNSA. CDR3 sequence reads: CASSQAGIGTQYF. The CDR3 DNA follows: TGTGCCAGCAGCCAAGCGGGCATAGGGACGCAGTATTTT.

This clonotype was seen ten or more times. CDR3 DNA: TGTGCCAGCAGTAGGGCTGGACTAGCGGGAGGTACGGACCCGAAGTACAATGAGCAGTTCTTC. Its protein is CASSRAGLAGGTDPKYNEQFF. V gene TRBV2 combines with J gene TRBJ2-1, with 14 bases lining up with TRBD2. CDR1 and CDR2 from the germline V gene are SNHLY and FYNNEI. V shed 5 bases and J 4 bases; nucleotides not matched to a gene: 19. The CDR3 is made up of 21 amino acids.

This clonotype occurred a few times. The V and J genes are TRBV6-1 and TRBJ1-5; 7 bases align to TRBD1. Germline V gene data show CDR1 as MNHNS and CDR2 as SASEGT. Trimming took 9 bases from V and 3 from J; bases not matched to a gene: 8. CDR3 length equals 14 residues. Written as DNA, the CDR3 is TGTGCCAGTTCAGGGGGGTTTTTCAATCAGCCCCAGCATTTT. Protein product: CASSGGFFNQPQHF.

This clonotype has more than one count but fewer than ten. The V call is TRBV20-1, the J call TRBJ2-1; either TRBD1 or TRBD2 may supply D (6 bases each). The V end was cut by 4 bases, the J end by 8 bases, with 15 bases between. Germline-derived CDR1 and CDR2 are DFQATT and SNEGSKA (reference sequence). The CDR3 is made up of 13 amino acids. This CDR3 is CSANRGRGHEQFF. CDR3 bases: TGCAGTGCTAACCGGGGGCGTGGCCATGAGCAGTTCTTC.

The CDR3: CASSQDLHHLQKEADTQYF. CDR3 DNA sequence: TGCGCCAGCAGCCAAGATCTTCACCATCTCCAAAAAGAGGCAGATACGCAGTATTTT. The V and J genes are TRBV4-1 and TRBJ2-3; D is ambiguous. The CDR3 totals 19 residues. The V end was cut by 0 bases, the J end by 4 bases, with 23 bases between. CDR1 MGHRA and CDR2 YSYEKL come from the germline V gene.

This clonotype appeared many times. V and J are TRBV27 and TRBJ2-1; D is ambiguous. The CDR3 has 15 amino acids. CDR1 is MNHEY, CDR2 SMNVEV, per germline (reference sequence). V shed 10 bases and J shed 0 bases, with 16 bases lying between them. CDR3 in amino acids: CATREDLSSYNEQFF. In DNA form, the CDR3 reads TGTGCCACCCGAGAAGACTTGAGCTCCTACAATGAGCAGTTCTTC.

The chain couples TRBV6-2 or TRBV6-3 to TRBJ1-5; possibly TRBD1 for D (6 bases). Germline loops: CDR1 MNHEY, CDR2 SVGEGT. This CDR3 is 15 amino acids long. V was pared by 5 bases and J by 4 bases, with 15 bases between. The CDR3 DNA sequence: TGTGCCAGCAGTGACCCGAACAGGGTTAATCAGCCCCAGCATTTT. Amino acid sequence: CASSDPNRVNQPQHF.

This clonotype was seen repeatedly, ten times or more. The V gene is TRBV20-1, the J gene TRBJ1-1; D ambiguous. CDR1 DFQATT and CDR2 SNEGSKA come from the germline V gene (reference sequence). The CDR3 runs to 12 residues. Trimming took 6 bases from V and 5 from J, leaving 13 bases between them. The CDR3 reads CSATGRVTEAFF. CDR3 bases: TGCAGTGCCACTGGGAGGGTTACTGAAGCTTTCTTT.

This clonotype was found many times. The gene calls are TRBV2 and TRBJ2-7, with D uncertain. The CDR3 consists of 11 residues. V lost 4 bases, J lost 6 bases, and 7 bases lay in between. Germline CDR1 is SNHLY and CDR2 is FYNNEI. The CDR3 DNA follows: TGTGCCAGCAGTGCTCCGGGCGAGCAGTACTTC. Translation: CASSAPGEQYF.

J is TRBJ1-1 and V is TRBV10-3; 7 bases match TRBD1. This CDR3 has 16 amino acids. The V gene end was trimmed by 6 bases and the J gene end by 7 bases; junction bases not matched to a gene: 17. The germline V gene encodes CDR1 ENHRY and CDR2 SYGVKD. The CDR3 DNA is TGTGCCATCAGCGTGGGACAGATCGGTGGGGTCGATGAAGCTTTCTTT. Translating it yields CAISVGQIGGVDEAFF.